This T cell receptor (beta chain) is from a study of T cells in Graves' hyperthyroidism and ophthalmopathy. TCR beta CDR3 region amplification was performed from RNA transcripts. First-round RT-PCR with HTBI primers amplified the TCR CDR3 region. TCRdb re-called the multiplex PCR reads through MiXCR, storing one row per CDR3 protein. Here the sample spans approximately 98,000 distinct CDR3 sequences, about 40% being singletons. By sample fraction, this clonotype is medium-sized. This CDR3 contains 18 residues. V shed 2 bases, J shed 5 bases, and the junction held 12 bases outside the gene matches. Germline CDR1 is MGHDK and CDR2 is SYGVNS.

This TCR was sampled from a woman in her thirties with Graves' hyperthyroidism. The chain employs TRBV25-1 and TRBJ2-6, with 7 bases matching TRBD2. Sequencing used peripheral blood or thyroid tissue (not recorded which). For the CDR3, the DNA is TGTGCCAGCAGTGAAGCTGTAGGACTAGGATCCAGGGCCAACGTCCTGACTTTC. This sequence encodes CASSEAVGLGSRANVLTF.